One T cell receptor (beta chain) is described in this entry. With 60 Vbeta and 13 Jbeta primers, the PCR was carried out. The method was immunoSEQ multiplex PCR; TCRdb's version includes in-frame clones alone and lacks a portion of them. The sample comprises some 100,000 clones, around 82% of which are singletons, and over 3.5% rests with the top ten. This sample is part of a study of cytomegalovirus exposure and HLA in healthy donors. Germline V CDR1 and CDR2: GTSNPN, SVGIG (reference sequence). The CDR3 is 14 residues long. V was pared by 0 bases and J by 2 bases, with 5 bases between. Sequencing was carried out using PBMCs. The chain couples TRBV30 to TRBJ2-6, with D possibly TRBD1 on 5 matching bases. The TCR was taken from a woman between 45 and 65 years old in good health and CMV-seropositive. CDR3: CAWSVGAGANVLTF. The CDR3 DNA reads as TGTGCCTGGAGTGTAGGGGCTGGGGCCAACGTCCTGACTTTC.